This T cell receptor (beta chain) was observed in a study of blood T cell repertoires in COVID-19. Trimming stripped 4 bases from V and 10 bases from J, with 8 bases between. This CDR3 has 12 amino acids. CDR1 and CDR2 from the germline V gene are MGHRA and YSYEKL. Measured with immunoSEQ multiplex PCR; TCRdb has only the in-frame clones, and not every one. The sample records 120,000 to 150,000 clones, over 80% being singletons. This sequence was found in a human donor in a cohort sampled during active COVID-19. The sample consisted of peripheral blood. This rearrangement joins TRBV4-1 to TRBJ1-6; no reliable D call. The CDR3: CASSLSASPLHF. Here the CDR3 DNA reads TGCGCCAGCAGCCTCTCAGCGTCACCCCTCCACTTT.